The 23 T cell receptor beta chains below all came from one sample that was sequenced in a study of post-analysis software for immune sequencing data. Findings and limits, study-wide: Patients carried roughly 5 TRBV segments more frequently than controls did, and TRBV5-6, TRBV5-1 and TRBV20-1 were among them.

Unique molecular identifiers tagged the TCR beta cDNA libraries. TCRdb reprocessed the PCR reads via MiXCR and lists one record per CDR3 protein. The table lists hundreds of thousands of distinct CDR3 sequences, roughly 27% of them singletons. Their antigens remain unidentified. Material: blood. All receptors come from a girl aged 10-17 years with multiple sclerosis.

The rearrangement uses TRBV11-2 and TRBJ2-1; 13 nucleotides agree with TRBD2. CDR1 and CDR2 from the germline V gene are SGHAT and FQNNGV. CDR3 size: 16 residues. Losses at the gene ends were 1 base for V and 7 bases for J; bases not matched to a gene: 4. CDR3 residues: CASSLAGGLAGNEQFF. The CDR3 DNA is TGTGCCAGCAGCTTAGCAGGGGGACTAGCGGGGAATGAGCAGTTCTTC.

This clonotype was recorded a few times. The chain carries TRBV5-1 and TRBJ2-3; D is uncertain. V was pared by 2 bases and J by 1 base, with 8 bases between. Germline values: CDR1 SGHRS, CDR2 YFSETQ. CDR3 length: 14 residues. CDR3 DNA sequence: TGCGCCAGCAGCTTCAACTCACGCACAGATACGCAGTATTTT. Encoded protein: CASSFNSRTDTQYF.

Remarks on this clonotype: Being one base from a much bigger clone, this may be a read error. The chain carries TRBV28 and TRBJ2-4; 7 positions match TRBD1. V dropped 2 bases and J dropped 2; count of bases not matched to a gene: 6. The CDR3 covers 16 residues. The germline V gene has CDR1 MDHEN and CDR2 SYDVKM. The CDR3 nucleotides are TGTGCCAGCAGTTTAGGGGGCAGGGGGACCAAAAACATTCAGTACTTC. Translating it yields CASSLGGRGTKNIQYF.

The chain has TRBV25-1 and TRBJ1-4; D unresolved. CDR1 and CDR2 (germline): MGHDK, SYGVNS. This CDR3 has 15 residues. V was trimmed by 3 bases and J by 4 bases, leaving 12 bases between them. The DNA for the CDR3 is TGTGCCAGCAGTGAGAAGGGAGGGATTAATGAAAAACTGTTTTTT. This codes for CASSEKGGINEKLFF.

This chain connects TRBV12-5 to TRBJ1-1; D is unclear. Per the germline V gene, CDR1 is LGHNT and CDR2 is FRNRAP. This CDR3 comprises 13 residues. The V and J ends lost 6 bases and 2 bases respectively, with 10 bases between them. CDR3 sequence reads: CASGKAVNTEAFF. The CDR3 nucleotides read TGTGCTAGTGGAAAGGCCGTTAACACTGAAGCTTTCTTT. Looking up the rest from reference TRBV12-5 and TRBJ1-1 gives the full variable domain: DARVTQTPRHKVTEMGQEVTMRCQPILGHNTVFWYRQTMMQGLELLAYFRNRAPLDDSGMPKDRFSAEMPDATLATLKIQPSEPRDSAVYFCASGKAVNTEAFFGQGTRLTVV.

This clonotype turned up a few times. This chain connects TRBV13 to TRBJ2-7, with D tentatively TRBD1 (5 bases). Germline assignment: CDR1 PRHDT and CDR2 FYEKMQ (reference sequence). V was clipped by 5 bases and J by 0 bases, with 20 bases between them. CDR3 length: 17 amino acids. The CDR3 sequence: CASSRRTGTRSSYEQYF. CDR3 coding DNA: TGTGCCAGCAGCCGACGAACAGGCACACGAAGCTCCTACGAGCAGTACTTC.

CDR3: CSVLGAADEQYF. The DNA for the CDR3 is TGCAGCGTTCTAGGGGCGGCTGACGAGCAGTACTTC. The gene calls are TRBV29-1 and TRBJ2-7, with TRBD1 as a possible D gene (5 bases). The CDR3 runs 12 residues. V was trimmed by 5 bases and J by 5 bases, leaving 13 bases between them. Germline CDR1 reads SQVTM; CDR2 reads ANQGSEA.

V gene TRBV5-1 combines with J gene TRBJ1-2; tentatively, D is TRBD1 (5 bases). With 4 bases removed from V and 7 bases from J, the gap between germline ends came to 17 bases. Looked up from germline, CDR1 is SGHRS and CDR2 is YFSETQ. There are 14 residues in the CDR3. CDR3 in amino acids: CASSTQGGGAGYTF. As DNA, the CDR3 is TGCGCCAGCAGCACCCAGGGCGGGGGAGCTGGCTACACCTTC.

The chain combines TRBV29-1 with TRBJ2-7, with D tentatively TRBD1 (5 bases). Trimming took off 6 bases at V and 5 bases at J, with 20 bases between the two ends. The CDR3 is made up of 14 amino acids. From germline, CDR1 is SQVTM and CDR2 ANQGSEA. The CDR3 spells CSVNPQGTRHEQYF. CDR3 nucleotide sequence: TGCAGCGTCAACCCCCAGGGAACGAGGCACGAGCAGTACTTC.

The chain couples TRBV7-9 to TRBJ1-1; no clear D gene. CDR1 and CDR2 (germline): SEHNR, FQNEAQ (reference sequence). The length of the CDR3 is 15 residues. V was pared by 4 bases and J by 0 bases, with 12 bases between. The CDR3, as DNA: TGTGCCAGCAGCTCCGCGAGGCAGATGAACACTGAAGCTTTCTTT. Protein product: CASSSARQMNTEAFF.

Comments on this clonotype: This may arise from a read error, as a much more abundant clone is one base away. The CDR3 region is CATNPGTQTNEKLFF. The CDR3 nucleotides are TGTGCCACCAACCCCGGGACTCAAACTAATGAAAAACTGTTTTTT. The V and J genes are TRBV15 and TRBJ1-4, with D possibly being TRBD1 (5 bases). V was cut by 7 bases and J by 1 base, with 13 bases left in between. Germline V CDR1 and CDR2: LNHNV, YYDKDF (reference sequence). This CDR3 region has 15 residues.

The table lists this clonotype with a few counts. The V call is TRBV6-5, the J call TRBJ2-7, with D perhaps TRBD2 (5 bases). The germline CDR1 and CDR2 sequences are MNHEY and SVGAGI. Trimming left V 2 bases short and J 3 bases short, with 17 bases between. This CDR3 spans 16 amino acids. CDR3 amino acids: CASSYPSGSGFYEQYF. The CDR3 bases are TGTGCCAGCAGTTACCCCTCGGGCAGCGGCTTCTACGAGCAGTACTTC.

Of note for this clonotype: Just one base apart from a much larger clone, this may be a read error. The chain links TRBV29-1 to TRBJ2-7; the match to TRBD1 covers 8 bases. This CDR3 is built from 14 residues. V dropped 4 bases and J dropped 6; count of bases not matched to a gene: 11. The V gene's germline CDR1 is SQVTM and CDR2 ANQGSEA. The CDR3 protein is CSVAADRVWREQYF. CDR3 coding DNA: TGCAGCGTTGCGGCGGACAGGGTTTGGCGCGAGCAGTACTTC.

The V gene is TRBV7-2, the J gene TRBJ1-2; weak D call: TRBD1 (5 bases). The CDR3 is made up of 14 amino acids. Trimming pared 5 bases from V and 5 bases from J, leaving 15 bases between. Germline V gene sequence: CDR1 SGHTA, CDR2 FQGNSA. The CDR3 coding sequence is TGTGCCAGCAGCCCTCCCCGCCGACAGTATGGCTACACCTTC. Encoded protein: CASSPPRRQYGYTF.

Comments on this clonotype: A much larger clone lies one base from this, so it may be a read error. J is TRBJ2-4 and V is TRBV29-1, with D possibly matching TRBD2 (6 bases). The end of the DNA fits TRBJ2-7 better, so the J call may be wrong. The CDR3 spans 12 residues. The germline V gene encodes CDR1 SQVTM and CDR2 ANQGSEA. The CDR3 DNA sequence: TGCAGCGGTGAGGGGACTTCCTACGAGCAGTACTTC. Translation: CSGEGTSYEQYF.

This clonotype occurred a few times. The chain links TRBV7-9 to TRBJ1-6; D gene ambiguous. Trimming pared 5 bases from V and 9 bases from J, leaving 11 bases between. Germline V CDR1 and CDR2: SEHNR, FQNEAQ (reference sequence). The length of the CDR3 is 13 residues. The CDR3 nucleotides read TGTGCCAGCAGCGACACCCGGGTTTCACCCCTCCACTTT. This codes for CASSDTRVSPLHF.

This clonotype appeared a few times. The CDR3, as DNA: TGTGCCAGCAGCCAAGAGGTTTGGTCCGGGGGCTCCTACAATGAGCAGTTCTTC. Translating it yields CASSQEVWSGGSYNEQFF. The V call is TRBV3-1, the J call TRBJ2-1, with a tentative D call TRBD2 (6 bases). The CDR3 sequence is 18 residues long. V gave up 0 bases and J gave up 0 bases, with 15 bases separating them. Looked up from germline, CDR1 is LGHDT and CDR2 is YNNKEL (reference sequence).

The genes are TRBV6-5 and TRBJ2-5; 7 bases match TRBD2. V was pared by 5 bases and J by 5 bases, with 8 bases of the junction left unmatched. The germline V gene encodes CDR1 MNHEY and CDR2 SVGAGI. This CDR3 has 14 residues. DNA for the CDR3: TGTGCCAGCAGTGTAGCACTAGCGCTCGAGACCCAGTACTTC. The encoded protein is CASSVALALETQYF.

This clonotype was seen once. A much larger clonotype is one base distant, so this may be a read error. The chain employs TRBV6-2 or TRBV6-3 and TRBJ2-1; no clear D. Germline V gives CDR1 MNHEY, CDR2 SVGEGT. The CDR3 is 11 amino acids. Between the trimmed V and J ends, which lost 6 bases and 10 bases, there was a span of 10 bases. The CDR3 bases are TGTGCCAGCAGCCAAAACTACGAGCAGTTCTTC. It specifies CASSQNYEQFF.

This chain joins TRBV27 and TRBJ2-3; D is perhaps TRBD2 (5 bases). V was trimmed by 8 bases and J by 4 bases, leaving 19 bases between them. Germline CDR1 MNHEY, CDR2 SMNVEV (reference sequence). The CDR3 extends over 15 amino acids. The CDR3 protein is CASSPLAERADTQYF. The CDR3 DNA is TGTGCCAGCTCACCTCTGGCCGAGAGGGCAGATACGCAGTATTTT.

CDR3 DNA: TGTGCCAGCAGTTCCCTCAGGGCAACTAATGAAAAACTGTTTTTT. Residues: CASSSLRATNEKLFF. The gene calls are TRBV28 and TRBJ1-4, with D possibly TRBD1 on 5 matching bases. The V gene's germline CDR1 is MDHEN and CDR2 SYDVKM. The V gene lost 4 bases and the J gene lost 0 bases, with 9 bases spanning the gap. This CDR3 comprises 15 residues. Full variable domain (rest looked up from reference TRBV28 and TRBJ1-4): DVKVTQSSRYLVKRTGEKVFLECVQDMDHENMFWYRQDPGLGLRLIYFSYDVKMKEKGDIPEGYSVSREKKERFSLILESASTNQTSMYLCASSSLRATNEKLFFGSGTQLSVL.

CDR3 sequence (DNA): TGTGCCATCAGTGAGCCGGGACCATCCTACGAGCAGTACTTC. It specifies CAISEPGPSYEQYF. The chain recombines TRBV10-3 with TRBJ2-7; D possibly matches TRBD1 or TRBD2 (5 bases each). This CDR3 region has 14 residues. Germline CDR1 ENHRY, CDR2 SYGVKD. Trimming removed 2 bases at V and 1 base at J, with 9 bases between.

The table lists this clonotype with a few counts. CDR3 protein: CSGPGLAHEQYF. In DNA form, the CDR3 reads TGCAGTGGTCCGGGACTAGCCCACGAGCAGTACTTC. J is TRBJ2-7 and V is TRBV20-1, with TRBD2 identical over 9 bases. The germline gives CDR1 DFQATT, CDR2 SNEGSKA (reference sequence). The length of the CDR3 is 12 residues. Trimming cost V 7 bases and J 5 bases; bases outside gene matches: 6.